These 19 T cell receptor beta chains share one sample of origin, sequenced in a study of shared clonotypes between healthy human individuals. Clones were sequenced by immunoSEQ multiplex PCR, and TCRdb holds only the in-frame ones, with some missing. This sample has 2 million to 2.5 million clones; 90% to 96% occur once, and the top ten carry roughly 0.13%. What was sequenced was naive CD4+ T cells sorted from blood. The subset here: CD45RA+ positively selected. The receptors were gathered from a young man in good health.

The rearrangement joins TRBV9 to TRBJ1-3; TRBD1 matches at 7 bases. Germline-derived CDR1 and CDR2 are SGDLS and YYNGEE. This CDR3 contains 14 residues. With V trimmed by 3 bases and J by 0 bases, 0 bases remained unmatched. The CDR3 DNA follows: TGTGCCAGCAGCGGGACAGGCTCTGGAAACACCATATATTTT. It codes for CASSGTGSGNTIYF.

The chain couples TRBV2 to TRBJ1-1; the D gene is possibly TRBD1 (6 bases). The germline V gene encodes CDR1 SNHLY and CDR2 FYNNEI. The CDR3 extends over 12 amino acids. Trimming took 5 bases from V and 9 from J, leaving 13 bases between them. This chain's CDR3 is CASSWDTAKAFF. DNA for the CDR3: TGTGCCAGCAGTTGGGACACAGCCAAAGCTTTCTTT.

This clone appeared once. The chain links TRBV5-4 to TRBJ2-3; the D gene is possibly TRBD1 (6 bases). Trimming shortened V by 5 bases and J by 0 bases, and 10 bases separated the two germline ends. In germline, CDR1 is SGHNT, CDR2 YYREEE (reference sequence). The CDR3 is 14 amino acids. DNA for the CDR3: TGTGCCAGCAGGGGGGCGACTAGCACAGATACGCAGTATTTT. Amino acid sequence: CASRGATSTDTQYF.

This clone was observed a few times. This sample also contains other DNA sequences that code for the same CDR3. The rearrangement joins TRBV5-1 to TRBJ1-1; TRBD1 aligns across 8 bases. Looked up from germline, CDR1 is SGHRS and CDR2 is YFSETQ. CDR3 size: 15 residues. V shed 0 bases, J shed 1 base, and the junction held 2 bases outside the gene matches. The CDR3 protein is CASSLDGTGNTEAFF. In nucleotides, the CDR3 is TGCGCCAGCAGCTTGGACGGGACAGGGAACACTGAAGCTTTCTTT. Full variable domain (outside the CDR3, taken from reference TRBV5-1 and TRBJ1-1): KAGVTQTPRYLIKTRGQQVTLSCSPISGHRSVSWYQQTPGQGLQFLFEYFSETQRNKGNFPGRFSGRQFSNSRSEMNVSTLELGDSALYLCASSLDGTGNTEAFFGQGTRLTVV.

This clone was recorded a few times. The sample has other DNA sequences that encode this CDR3 too. The V and J genes are TRBV19 and TRBJ2-3, with 9 bases matching TRBD2. The CDR3 contains 15 residues. Germline assignment: CDR1 LNHDA and CDR2 SQIVND (reference sequence). V lost 7 bases to trimming and J lost 0 bases; unmatched junction nucleotides: 5. This CDR3 is CASTQTSGSTDTQYF. The CDR3 DNA reads as TGTGCCAGTACCCAGACTAGCGGAAGCACAGATACGCAGTATTTT.

The J gene is TRBJ1-6, the V gene TRBV28; D is possibly TRBD1 (5 bases). This CDR3 comprises 17 residues. The V end lost 2 bases, the J end lost 3 bases, and 14 bases lay between the germline ends. CDR1 MDHEN and CDR2 SYDVKM come from the germline V gene. CDR3 bases: TGTGCCAGCAGTTTAAGCCTTCCAGGGAGCTATAATTCACCCCTCCACTTT. Translated: CASSLSLPGSYNSPLHF. The complete variable domain, with remaining parts taken from reference TRBV28 and TRBJ1-6, reads DVKVTQSSRYLVKRTGEKVFLECVQDMDHENMFWYRQDPGLGLRLIYFSYDVKMKEKGDIPEGYSVSREKKERFSLILESASTNQTSMYLCASSLSLPGSYNSPLHFGNGTRLTVT.

This clone was observed once. This rearrangement joins TRBV10-3 to TRBJ2-2; TRBD2 matches at 10 bases. V shed 3 bases and J 8 bases; nucleotides not matched to a gene: 9. Germline V gene sequence: CDR1 ENHRY, CDR2 SYGVKD. The CDR3 is made up of 16 amino acids. CDR3 nucleotides: TGTGCCATCAGTGATGGCCTAGCGGGAGTATCGGGGGAGCTGTTTTTT. Its protein is CAISDGLAGVSGELFF.

J is TRBJ1-4 and V is TRBV6-1; D is unclear. This CDR3 spans 13 amino acids. The germline V gene has CDR1 MNHNS and CDR2 SASEGT. Trimming shortened V by 6 bases and J by 8 bases, and 13 bases separated the two germline ends. CDR3 nucleotide sequence: TGTGCCAGCAGGACATTTCCTCGGGAAAAACTGTTTTTT. Protein product: CASRTFPREKLFF.

The rearrangement uses TRBV28 and TRBJ1-1; D gene uncertain. The CDR3 has 13 amino acids. V shed 7 bases and J shed 1 base, with 10 bases lying between them. CDR1 is MDHEN, CDR2 SYDVKM, per germline. For the CDR3, the DNA is TGTGCCAGCAATAGTGGCAGGAACACTGAAGCTTTCTTT. This translates into CASNSGRNTEAFF.

V and J are TRBV14 and TRBJ2-5, with D possibly TRBD1 on 7 matching bases. The V gene lost 3 bases and the J gene lost 7 bases, with 18 bases spanning the gap. The CDR3 is 15 amino acids. The germline V gene encodes CDR1 SGHDN and CDR2 FVKESK. The CDR3 sequence is CASSHTGTAGGTQYF. DNA for the CDR3: TGTGCCAGCAGCCACACCGGGACAGCCGGGGGGACCCAGTACTTC.

The chain joins TRBV30 to TRBJ2-7; D gene uncertain. Germline V lookup: CDR1 GTSNPN, CDR2 SVGIG (reference sequence). With 0 bases removed from V and 2 bases from J, the gap between germline ends came to 14 bases. The CDR3 covers 15 residues. CDR3 nucleotide sequence: TGTGCCTGGAGTGTACGGGCCATGAGCCCCTACGAGCAGTACTTC. Residues: CAWSVRAMSPYEQYF.

This chain's CDR3 is CASSNNPQQINNEQFF. DNA for the CDR3: TGTGCCAGTAGTAACAATCCACAACAAATAAACAATGAGCAGTTCTTC. The J gene is TRBJ2-1, the V gene TRBV19; no clear D. Germline CDR1 and CDR2: LNHDA and SQIVND (reference sequence). V was cut by 4 bases and J by 5 bases, with 18 bases left in between. The CDR3 loop spans 16 amino acids.

The V call is TRBV9, the J call TRBJ2-2, with 9 nucleotides matching TRBD1. This CDR3 is built from 18 residues. Trimming at V came to 1 base and at J to 1 base, leaving 8 bases not matched to a gene. Germline V gene sequence: CDR1 SGDLS, CDR2 YYNGEE. This chain's CDR3 is CASSVPRDRDKNTGELFF. CDR3 sequence (DNA): TGTGCCAGCAGCGTACCTCGGGACAGGGATAAGAACACCGGGGAGCTGTTTTTT.

V and J are TRBV5-5 and TRBJ1-5; D is unclear. Trimming took 4 bases from V and 2 from J, leaving 7 bases between them. CDR3 length: 13 amino acids. Germline CDR1 reads SGHKS; CDR2 reads YYEKEE (reference sequence). The DNA for the CDR3 is TGTGCCAGCAGCGGGGAGGGCAATCAGCCCCAGCATTTT. This translates into CASSGEGNQPQHF.

This clone was detected only once. The chain employs TRBV6-5 and TRBJ2-7, with D possibly being TRBD2 (5 bases). Trimming left V 4 bases short and J 1 base short, with 8 bases between. There are 13 residues in the CDR3. In germline, CDR1 is MNHEY, CDR2 SVGAGI. The CDR3 bases are TGTGCCAGCAGTTTCCCGGGATCCTACGAGCAGTACTTC. Translating gives CASSFPGSYEQYF.

About this clone itself: In the same sample, other DNA sequences code for this CDR3. CDR3 sequence: CASSSLQGNTEAFF. CDR3 in DNA: TGTGCCAGCAGCTCCCTCCAGGGTAACACTGAAGCTTTCTTT. The gene calls are TRBV7-9 and TRBJ1-1, with a weak D call TRBD1 (5 bases). V was shortened by 4 bases and J by 2 bases, with 11 bases between the two germline ends. The CDR3 has 14 residues. Germline loops: CDR1 SEHNR, CDR2 FQNEAQ (reference sequence).

This chain joins TRBV10-3 and TRBJ2-3; 10 positions agree with TRBD2. V was clipped by 0 bases and J by 3 bases; unmatched bases: 3. This CDR3 contains 16 residues. Germline assignment: CDR1 ENHRY and CDR2 SYGVKD. The CDR3 DNA reads as TGTGCCATCAGTGAGTCGCTAGCGGGGGCTACAGATACGCAGTATTTT. It is translated as CAISESLAGATDTQYF.

V gene TRBV19 combines with J gene TRBJ1-6; D is unclear. CDR1 and CDR2 from the germline V gene are LNHDA and SQIVND (reference sequence). There are 13 residues in the CDR3. Trimming removed 5 bases at V and 7 bases at J, with 9 bases between. CDR3 nucleotides: TGTGCCAGTAGTTTAGGGCTCAATTCACCCCTCCACTTT. Its translation: CASSLGLNSPLHF.

This sequence joins TRBV6-4 and TRBJ2-1, with 13 bases fitting TRBD2. The ends lost 2 bases at V and 1 base at J; junction bases unmatched: 8. The CDR3 has 19 amino acids. The germline V gene has CDR1 MRHNA and CDR2 SNTAGT. The CDR3 sequence is CASSDPGTSGKRSYNEQFF. In DNA form, the CDR3 reads TGTGCCAGCAGTGACCCCGGGACTAGCGGGAAGCGGTCCTACAATGAGCAGTTCTTC.